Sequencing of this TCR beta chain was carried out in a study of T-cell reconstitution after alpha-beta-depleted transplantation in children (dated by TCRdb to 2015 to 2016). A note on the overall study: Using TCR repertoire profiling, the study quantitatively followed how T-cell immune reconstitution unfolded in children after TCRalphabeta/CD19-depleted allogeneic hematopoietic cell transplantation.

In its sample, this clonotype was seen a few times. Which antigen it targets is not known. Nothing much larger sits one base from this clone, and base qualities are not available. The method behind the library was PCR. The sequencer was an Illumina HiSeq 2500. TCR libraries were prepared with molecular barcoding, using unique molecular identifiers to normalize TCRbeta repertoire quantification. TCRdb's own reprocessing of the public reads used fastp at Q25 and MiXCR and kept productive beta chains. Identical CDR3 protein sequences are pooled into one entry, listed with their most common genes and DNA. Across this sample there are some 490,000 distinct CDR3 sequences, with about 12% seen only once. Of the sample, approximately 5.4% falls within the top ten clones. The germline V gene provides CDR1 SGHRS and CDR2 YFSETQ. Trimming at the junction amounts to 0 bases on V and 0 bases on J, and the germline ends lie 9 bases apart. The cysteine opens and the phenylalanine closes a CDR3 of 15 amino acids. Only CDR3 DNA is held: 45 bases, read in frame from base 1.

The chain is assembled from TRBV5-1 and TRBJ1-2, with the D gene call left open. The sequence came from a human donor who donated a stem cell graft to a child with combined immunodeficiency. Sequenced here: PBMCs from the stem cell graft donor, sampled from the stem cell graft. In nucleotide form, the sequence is TGCGCCAGCAGCTTGGAGGGCCAAGCTAACTATGGCTACACCTTC. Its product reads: CASSLEGQANYGYTF.